This passage covers 12 T cell receptor beta chains from one sample sequenced in a study of CD8 T cells in Susac syndrome. A quantity of about 0.5 to 1 ug RNA underwent reverse transcription using random hexamers. TCRdb itself ran the immunoSEQ multiplex PCR reads through MiXCR, one entry per CDR3 protein. The table records roughly 180,000 distinct CDR3 sequences, around 94% of them present only once. Sequencing input: CD4+ T cells from PBMCs. These receptor sequences come from a human donor in good health.

The V and J genes are TRBV3-1 and TRBJ1-2, with a weak D call TRBD1 (5 bases). This CDR3 spans 13 amino acids. Trimming removed 4 bases from V and 2 bases from J, with 8 bases in between. CDR1 is LGHDT and CDR2 is YNNKEL in the germline V gene (reference sequence). CDR3 in amino acids: CASSLRDNYGYTF. CDR3 DNA: TGTGCCAGCAGCCTTCGGGACAACTATGGCTACACCTTC.

This chain joins TRBV6-6 and TRBJ1-5; D is possibly TRBD1 (5 bases). There are 16 residues in the CDR3. CDR1 is MNHNY and CDR2 is SVGAGI in the germline V gene (reference sequence). Deletions cut 0 bases from V and 4 bases from J, with 13 bases between. The CDR3 sequence: CASSYSNQGGNQPQHF. CDR3 in DNA: TGTGCCAGCAGTTACTCGAATCAGGGAGGGAATCAGCCCCAGCATTTT.

This sequence joins TRBV12-3 or TRBV12-4 and TRBJ2-1; perhaps TRBD1 as D (6 bases). This CDR3 is built from 13 residues. The ends were cut back, 3 bases at V and 6 bases at J, with 9 bases in the middle. This chain's CDR3 is CASSFGQSNEQFF. In DNA, the CDR3 is TGTGCCAGCAGTTTCGGACAGTCCAATGAGCAGTTCTTC.

The chain is built from TRBV7-2 and TRBJ2-3, with D possibly being TRBD1 (6 bases). The germline V gene has CDR1 SGHTA and CDR2 FQGNSA. V lost 5 bases to trimming and J lost 0 bases, with 18 bases between them. This CDR3 spans 17 amino acids. In DNA, the CDR3 is TGTGCCAGCAGCCCGATAACTGGGGGCGTTAGCACAGATACGCAGTATTTT. This gives the protein CASSPITGGVSTDTQYF.

The genes are TRBV12-3 or TRBV12-4 and TRBJ1-2; D uncertain. Trimming left V 3 bases short and J 0 bases short, with 8 bases between. CDR3 size: 14 residues. The CDR3 DNA sequence: TGTGCCAGCAGTTTGGGTGAAGCTAACTATGGCTACACCTTC. Residues: CASSLGEANYGYTF.

This chain uses TRBV20-1 with TRBJ2-1, with 10 bases lining up with TRBD2. The V and J ends lost 5 bases and 8 bases, in that order; junction bases with no gene match: 15. There are 16 residues in the CDR3. Germline CDR1 is DFQATT and CDR2 is SNEGSKA (reference sequence). The CDR3 sequence: CSALPASSGGLDEQFF. DNA for the CDR3: TGCAGTGCTCTCCCAGCCTCTAGCGGGGGTCTGGATGAGCAGTTCTTC.

The rearrangement joins TRBV12-3 or TRBV12-4 to TRBJ2-3; D unresolved. The V gene lost 6 bases and the J gene lost 6 bases, with 10 bases spanning the gap. The length of the CDR3 is 12 residues. The CDR3 is CASRQLGDTQYF. CDR3 sequence (DNA): TGTGCCAGCAGGCAGCTGGGGGATACGCAGTATTTT.

The chain recombines TRBV2 with TRBJ2-7, with 7 nucleotides matching TRBD2. In germline, CDR1 is SNHLY, CDR2 FYNNEI. CDR3 size: 15 residues. J was trimmed by 3 bases and V by 10 bases; bases with no gene match: 15. CDR3 region: CANPHGLAVNYEQYF. The CDR3 nucleotides are TGTGCCAACCCTCACGGGCTAGCGGTCAACTACGAGCAGTACTTC.

This chain connects TRBV15 to TRBJ2-5; TRBD1 matches 9 bases. V shed 5 bases and J 7 bases; nucleotides not matched to a gene: 8. Germline CDR1 reads LNHNV; CDR2 reads YYDKDF (reference sequence). The CDR3 is 14 amino acids. CDR3: CATSDYRGPGTQYF. CDR3 nucleotides: TGTGCCACCAGCGATTACAGGGGGCCCGGGACCCAGTACTTC.

The chain joins TRBV6-1 to TRBJ1-4; 9 bases match TRBD1. CDR1 and CDR2 from the germline V gene are MNHNS and SASEGT. V shed 6 bases, J shed 8 bases, and the junction held 13 bases outside the gene matches. CDR3 length equals 16 residues. The CDR3 here is CASRTKPGQGGEKLFF. DNA of the CDR3: TGTGCCAGCAGGACCAAACCGGGACAGGGTGGAGAAAAACTGTTTTTT.

The rearrangement links TRBV29-1 to TRBJ2-5, with D hard to call. The V end lost 0 bases, the J end lost 6 bases, and 5 bases lay between the germline ends. From germline, CDR1 is SQVTM and CDR2 ANQGSEA. The CDR3 extends over 11 amino acids. CDR3 bases: TGCAGCGTTGAAGATTTAAAGACCCAGTACTTC. This encodes CSVEDLKTQYF.

This clonotype was detected only once. The J gene is TRBJ1-4, the V gene TRBV29-1, with TRBD1 as a possible D gene (5 bases). V lost 6 bases, J lost 0 bases, and 11 bases lay in between. Germline CDR1 SQVTM, CDR2 ANQGSEA. There are 14 residues in the CDR3. CDR3 sequence (DNA): TGCAGCGTCCTTCAGACAGCAACTAATGAAAAACTGTTTTTT. Translating gives CSVLQTATNEKLFF.